The 20 T cell receptor beta chains listed next were all sequenced from one sample in a study of tumor-infiltrating lymphocytes in primary liver carcinoma. Production of TCR beta cDNA used approximately 0.55 ug total RNA together with a constant-region primer. Generation of the TCR beta libraries relied on three nested multiplex PCR rounds using slightly modified ARM-PCR. Use of TRBV1-TRBV30 forward primers with a C-beta reverse primer characterized the first two PCR rounds, which lasted about 9 cycles each. TCRdb re-called the multiplex PCR reads with MiXCR, one entry per CDR3 protein. Among about 99,000 distinct CDR3 sequences listed, 69% were seen once. Extraction of RNA together with DNA used 20-30 mg of unsorted bulk tissue. Sample: liver tumor tissue from sampling region 5. Noted subset: tumor region T5, tumor centre. The receptor source for this set is a woman aged 55 to 70 with primary liver carcinoma and hepatitis B virus infection.

With respect to this clonotype: With a much larger clone just one base away, this may be a read error. CDR3 sequence (DNA): TGTGCCGGCAGCATTAGGGTTGCGGGATACAGTGAGCAGTTCTTC. Encoded protein: CAGSIRVAGYSEQFF. V gene TRBV7-9 combines with J gene TRBJ2-1, with D possibly TRBD2 on 6 matching bases. The CDR3 length is 15 residues. Germline CDR1 and CDR2: SEHNR and FQNEAQ (reference sequence).

The chain employs TRBV20-1 and TRBJ2-7, with D possibly matching TRBD1 (6 bases). CDR1 is DFQATT, CDR2 SNEGSKA, per germline (reference sequence). Trimming took off 6 bases at V and 0 bases at J, with 12 bases between the two ends. This CDR3 has 13 residues. CDR3 region: CSAYRVSSYEQYF. DNA of the CDR3: TGCAGTGCCTACAGGGTTAGCTCCTACGAGCAGTACTTC.

Comment on this clonotype: No conserved phenylalanine or tryptophan ends this CDR3, so it is likely a read error. No DNA is shown, since the ends of the CDR3 on it are uncertain; the CDR3 is the one TCRdb lists. This chain uses TRBV5-6 with TRBJ2-3; the D segment call TRBD2 is taken from the table without a DNA check. The CDR3 is 16 residues long, ends included. CDR1 and CDR2 (germline): SGHDT, YYEEEE. CDR3 region: CASSLGPLAGGDTQYS.

About this clonotype: One end of the junction varies from germline; a read error may be responsible. This chain links TRBV11-2 with TRBJ2-5, with D possibly matching TRBD2 (6 bases). The V gene's germline CDR1 is SGHAT and CDR2 FQNNGV. The CDR3 has 15 residues. DNA of the CDR3: TGTGCCAGCAGCTTAGCGAGACTAGGCCAAGAGACCCGGTACTTC. It codes for CASSLARLGQETRYF. The full variable domain, completed using reference TRBV11-2 and TRBJ2-5, is EAGVAQSPRYKIIEKRQSVAFWCNPISGHATLYWYQQILGQGPKLLIQFQNNGVVDDSQLPKDRFSAERLKGVDSTLKIQPAKLEDSAVYLCASSLARLGQETRYFGPGTRLLVL.

The V call is TRBV11-2, the J call TRBJ2-2; D unresolved. Germline-derived CDR1 and CDR2 are SGHAT and FQNNGV. This CDR3 has 17 residues. Trimming left V 5 bases short and J 6 bases short, with 22 bases between. The CDR3 loop reads CASSLISAGNRSGELFF. CDR3 coding DNA: TGTGCCAGCAGCCTCATATCGGCTGGGAACAGATCCGGGGAGCTGTTTTTT.

This clonotype was picked up a small number of times. No conserved phenylalanine or tryptophan ends this CDR3, so it is likely a read error. The V call is TRBV6-1, the J call TRBJ1-6, with 9 positions matching TRBD1. The CDR3 sequence is 15 residues long. The V gene's germline CDR1 is MNHNS and CDR2 SASEGT. CDR3 nucleotide sequence: TGTGCCAGCAGGATACAGGGGGCGGATAATCCACCCCTCCACCTT. Protein sequence: CASRIQGADNPPLHL.

Turning to this clonotype: The CDR3 ends on some other residue instead of the conserved phenylalanine or tryptophan, so this is likely a read error. The CDR3, as DNA: TGTGCCAACAGTTTAGATTTCGGGAGCACAGATACGCAGTATTTG. As protein: CANSLDFGSTDTQYL. This chain uses TRBV12-3 or TRBV12-4 with TRBJ2-3; D gene unclear. The CDR3 is 15 amino acids.

Regarding this clonotype: At one end the junction does not follow the germline gene, possibly because of a read error. The chain joins TRBV11-2 to TRBJ1-2; TRBD1 agrees at 8 bases. This CDR3 contains 13 residues. The germline CDR1 and CDR2 sequences are SGHAT and FQNNGV. The CDR3 is CASNLDRGGGYTF. Written as DNA, the CDR3 is TGTGCCAGCAACTTAGACAGGGGAGGTGGCTACACCTTC.

In DNA, the CDR3 is TGCAGCGTTGAAGATCGTATGGGACTAGCCGGGAGCGATGAGCAGTTCTTC. This sequence encodes CSVEDRMGLAGSDEQFF. This rearrangement joins TRBV29-1 to TRBJ2-1; the match to TRBD2 covers 9 bases. Unmatched junction bases numbered 14, after V lost 0 bases and J lost 8 bases. CDR3 length equals 17 residues. Germline V lookup: CDR1 SQVTM, CDR2 ANQGSEA.

This clonotype occurred once. A read error may account for a junction end that differs from germline. The V and J genes are TRBV12-3 or TRBV12-4 and TRBJ2-7; D may be TRBD1 or TRBD2 (5 bases each). This CDR3 is 13 amino acids long. CDR3: CASSFGTYYEQYF. CDR3 DNA: TGTGCCAGCAGTTTCGGGACCTACTACGAGCAGTATTTC.

In regard to this clonotype: A much larger clone differs by one base, so this may be a read error. This chain joins TRBV5-1 and TRBJ1-2, with D possibly matching TRBD1 (5 bases). The germline gives CDR1 SGHRS, CDR2 YFSETQ. V was shortened by 4 bases and J by 2 bases, with 9 bases between the two germline ends. The CDR3 is made up of 13 amino acids. The CDR3, as DNA: TGCGCCAGCAGCGTGAACAGGAACTATGGCTACACCTTC. Translating gives CASSVNRNYGYTF.

This clonotype occurred many times. No DNA is shown, since the ends of the CDR3 on it are uncertain; the CDR3 is the one TCRdb lists. The V gene is TRBV4-2, the J gene TRBJ2-7; TRBD1, the D gene given by the table, was not confirmed from the DNA. Germline CDR1 LGHNA, CDR2 YNFKEQ. Ends included, the CDR3 has 16 residues. The CDR3 here is CASSQDLCARSREQYF.

This clonotype came up a few times. The rearrangement uses TRBV28 and TRBJ2-5, with D perhaps matching TRBD1 (6 bases). Trimming cost V 6 bases and J 5 bases, with 22 bases left between them. The CDR3 runs 16 residues. Germline V lookup: CDR1 MDHEN, CDR2 SYDVKM. This CDR3 is CASRTIRGGEGETQYF. CDR3 nucleotide sequence: TGTGCCAGCAGAACGATCAGGGGTGGGGAAGGGGAGACCCAGTACTTC.

As for this clonotype: The conserved phenylalanine or tryptophan normally closing the CDR3 is absent here, so this likely arose from a read error. Because the CDR3's place on the DNA is in doubt, the DNA is left out and the CDR3 is given as listed by TCRdb. This chain joins TRBV11-3 and TRBJ1-2. Both ends counted, the CDR3 spans 15 residues. Germline lookup yields CDR1 SGHNT and CDR2 YENEEA. The CDR3 sequence is CASSLDHDTGYGYTL.

For this clonotype: Relative to the germline gene, one junction end is altered; a read error may explain this. J is TRBJ1-1 and V is TRBV12-3 or TRBV12-4; maybe TRBD1 (6 bases). The length of the CDR3 is 14 residues. CDR3 sequence (DNA): TGTGGCAGCATCCTCGGGGGCTTAGAGGGTGAAGCTTTCTTT. Translation: CGSILGGLEGEAFF.

V is TRBV30 and J is TRBJ2-5, with D hard to call. V was shortened by 0 bases and J by 5 bases, with 13 bases between the two germline ends. This CDR3 is built from 14 residues. Germline V CDR1 and CDR2: GTSNPN, SVGIG (reference sequence). CDR3 in amino acids: CAWSVFVAWETQYF. In DNA form, the CDR3 reads TGTGCCTGGAGTGTTTTTGTGGCTTGGGAGACCCAGTACTTC. The variable domain in full, completed from reference TRBV30 and TRBJ2-5, reads SQTIHQWPATLVQPVGSPLSLECTVEGTSNPNLYWYRQAAGRGLQLLFYSVGIGQISSEVPQNLSASRPQDRQFILSSKKLLLSDSGFYLCAWSVFVAWETQYFGPGTRLLVL.

This chain connects TRBV29-1 to TRBJ2-3; tentatively, D is TRBD2 (6 bases). Germline CDR1 SQVTM, CDR2 ANQGSEA. This CDR3 comprises 14 residues. The germline V and J ends were trimmed by 8 bases and 8 bases, with 23 bases remaining between them. CDR3 in DNA: TGCAGCACTAAGCTGCTAACGGGAGCAGGTACGCAGTATTTT. Translated, it gives CSTKLLTGAGTQYF.

This clonotype has just one count. Given the absence of the conserved phenylalanine or tryptophan at the CDR3 end, a read error is likely. The chain is built from TRBV4-2 and TRBJ2-7; D is unresolved. The CDR3 runs to 15 residues. V dropped 0 bases and J dropped 2 bases, with 11 bases sitting between them. Germline V gene data show CDR1 as LGHNA and CDR2 as YNFKEQ. The CDR3 DNA reads TGTGCCAGCAGCCAAGACGTGACTCCCCCCTACGAGCAGTACTTA. Amino acids: CASSQDVTPPYEQYL.

This clonotype was counted a single time. Without the conserved terminal phenylalanine or tryptophan, this CDR3 likely stems from a read error. J is TRBJ1-5 and V is TRBV28, with a tentative D call TRBD1 (5 bases). Germline V gene sequence: CDR1 MDHEN, CDR2 SYDVKM. This CDR3 spans 12 amino acids. With 11 bases removed from V and 9 bases from J, the gap between germline ends came to 17 bases. The CDR3 DNA reads TGTGCCGCCAGGAGAGGGGAGCTGCCCCAGCATTCT. Translated: CAARRGELPQHS.

In the case of this clonotype: An end of the junction does not agree with germline; a read error may underlie this. This chain connects TRBV5-1 to TRBJ2-7; TRBD1 matches at 9 bases. Germline V gene data show CDR1 as SGHRS and CDR2 as YFSETQ. This CDR3 is built from 14 residues. CDR3: CASNLTGGSYEQYF. The CDR3 nucleotides are TGTGCCAGCAACCTGACAGGGGGCTCCTACGAGCAGTACTTC.